This entry describes one TCR beta chain. Its antigen remains unknown. This sample stems from a study of radiotherapy plus CTLA-4 blockade in lung cancer. As for the study in general: Of the patients, under 20% showed objective responses and around 34% attained disease control. The study, taken as a whole, reports: Early blood T cell clone changes and increased post-radiation serum interferon-beta were reportedly the strongest response predictors. Expansion of tumor-derived TCR clones was observed in blood after radiotherapy plus ipilimumab.

The germline CDR1 and CDR2 sequences are ENHRY and SYGVKD. The CDR3 spans 14 residues. Losses at the gene ends were 6 bases for V and 1 base for J; bases not matched to a gene: 5. TCRdb's copy holds only in-frame clones and misses some; the assay was immunoSEQ multiplex PCR. The sample consists of tens of thousands of clones, around three quarters of them appearing once. The input for sequencing was peripheral blood, taken from a patient treated with radiotherapy plus ipilimumab. The sequence came from a human donor with non-small cell lung cancer who had a complete response to radiotherapy plus ipilimumab. The genes are TRBV10-3 and TRBJ1-1; 7 nucleotides match TRBD1. For the CDR3, the DNA is TGTGCCATCAGGGGGACAGCCCCGAACACTGAAGCTTTCTTT. It codes for CAIRGTAPNTEAFF.